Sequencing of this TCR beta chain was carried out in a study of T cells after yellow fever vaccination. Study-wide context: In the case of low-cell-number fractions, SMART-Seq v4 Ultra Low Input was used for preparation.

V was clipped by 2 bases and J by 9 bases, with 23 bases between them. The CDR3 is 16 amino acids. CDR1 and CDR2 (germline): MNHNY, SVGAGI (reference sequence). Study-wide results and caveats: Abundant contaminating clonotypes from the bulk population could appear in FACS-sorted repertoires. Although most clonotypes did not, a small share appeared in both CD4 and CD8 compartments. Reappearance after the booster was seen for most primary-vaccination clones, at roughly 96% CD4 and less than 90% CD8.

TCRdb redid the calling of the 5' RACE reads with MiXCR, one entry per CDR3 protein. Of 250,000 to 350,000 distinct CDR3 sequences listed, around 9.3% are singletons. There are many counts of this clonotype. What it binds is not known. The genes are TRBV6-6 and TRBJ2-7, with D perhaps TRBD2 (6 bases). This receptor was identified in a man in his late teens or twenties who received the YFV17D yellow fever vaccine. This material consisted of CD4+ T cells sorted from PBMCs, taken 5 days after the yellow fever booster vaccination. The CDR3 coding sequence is TGTGCCAGCAGTTACGATGGCCAAGGGAGGAGCCTTCGGCAGTACTTC. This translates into CASSYDGQGRSLRQYF.